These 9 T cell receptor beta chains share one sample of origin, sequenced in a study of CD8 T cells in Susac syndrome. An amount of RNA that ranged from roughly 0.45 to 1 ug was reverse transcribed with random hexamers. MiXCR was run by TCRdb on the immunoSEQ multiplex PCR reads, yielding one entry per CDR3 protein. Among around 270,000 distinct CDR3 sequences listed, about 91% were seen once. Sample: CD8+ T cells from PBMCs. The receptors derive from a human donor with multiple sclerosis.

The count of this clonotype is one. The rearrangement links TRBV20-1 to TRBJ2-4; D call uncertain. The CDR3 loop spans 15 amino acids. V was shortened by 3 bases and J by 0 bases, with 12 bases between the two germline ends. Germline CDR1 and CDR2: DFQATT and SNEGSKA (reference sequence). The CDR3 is CSARDPGEAKNIQYF. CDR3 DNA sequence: TGCAGTGCTAGGGACCCTGGGGAAGCCAAAAACATTCAGTACTTC.

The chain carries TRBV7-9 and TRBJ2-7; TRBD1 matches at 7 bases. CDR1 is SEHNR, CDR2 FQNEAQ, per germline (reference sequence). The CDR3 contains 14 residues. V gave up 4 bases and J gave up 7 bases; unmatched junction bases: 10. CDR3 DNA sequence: TGTGCCAGCAGCTCCCGGGACAGTATTTTGGAGCAGTACTTC. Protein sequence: CASSSRDSILEQYF.

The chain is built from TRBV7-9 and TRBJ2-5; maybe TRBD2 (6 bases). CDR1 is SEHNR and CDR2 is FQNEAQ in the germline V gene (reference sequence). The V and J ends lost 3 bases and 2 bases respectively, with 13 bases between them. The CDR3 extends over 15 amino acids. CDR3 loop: CASSFPGREQETQYF. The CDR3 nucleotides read TGTGCCAGCAGCTTCCCGGGGCGGGAACAAGAGACCCAGTACTTC.

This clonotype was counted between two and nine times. For the CDR3, the DNA is TGTGCCAGCAGTGAAGGAGATTCAGGGAACAATGAGCAGTTCTTC. Its protein is CASSEGDSGNNEQFF. V is TRBV6-4 and J is TRBJ2-1; a possible D gene is TRBD1 (5 bases). CDR3 size: 15 residues. Germline V gene sequence: CDR1 MRHNA, CDR2 SNTAGT. Trimming stripped 3 bases from V and 5 bases from J, with 14 bases between.

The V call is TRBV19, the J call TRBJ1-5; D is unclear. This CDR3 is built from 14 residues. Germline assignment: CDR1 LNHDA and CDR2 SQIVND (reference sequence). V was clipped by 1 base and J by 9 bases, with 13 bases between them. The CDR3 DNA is TGTGCCAGTAGTATAGCTGCAGCCCCCGCGCCCCAGCATTTT. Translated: CASSIAAAPAPQHF.

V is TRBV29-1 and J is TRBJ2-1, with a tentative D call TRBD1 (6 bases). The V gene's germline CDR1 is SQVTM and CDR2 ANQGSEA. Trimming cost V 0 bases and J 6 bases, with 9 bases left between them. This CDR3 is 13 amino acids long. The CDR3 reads CSVEETTGNEQFF. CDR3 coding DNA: TGCAGCGTTGAAGAAACGACAGGCAATGAGCAGTTCTTC.

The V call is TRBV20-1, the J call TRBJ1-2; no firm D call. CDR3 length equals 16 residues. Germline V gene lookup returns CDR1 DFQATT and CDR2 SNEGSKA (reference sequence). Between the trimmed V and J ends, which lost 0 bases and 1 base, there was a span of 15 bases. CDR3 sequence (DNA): TGCAGTGCTAGAGACTCCATAACAGCCAGTAACTATGGCTACACCTTC. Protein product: CSARDSITASNYGYTF.

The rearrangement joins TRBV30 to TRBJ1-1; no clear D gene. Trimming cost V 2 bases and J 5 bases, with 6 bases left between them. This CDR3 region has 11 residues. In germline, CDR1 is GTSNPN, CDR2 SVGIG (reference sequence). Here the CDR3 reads CAWSLSTEAFF. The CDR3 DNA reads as TGTGCCTGGAGTTTGAGTACTGAAGCTTTCTTT.

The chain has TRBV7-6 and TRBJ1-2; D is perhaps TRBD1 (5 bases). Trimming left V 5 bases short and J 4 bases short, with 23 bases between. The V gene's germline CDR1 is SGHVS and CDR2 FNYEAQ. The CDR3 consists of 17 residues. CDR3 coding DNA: TGTGCCAGCAGCCCCGGGGCAATAAGGCGGACCCCCTATGGCTACACCTTC. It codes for CASSPGAIRRTPYGYTF.